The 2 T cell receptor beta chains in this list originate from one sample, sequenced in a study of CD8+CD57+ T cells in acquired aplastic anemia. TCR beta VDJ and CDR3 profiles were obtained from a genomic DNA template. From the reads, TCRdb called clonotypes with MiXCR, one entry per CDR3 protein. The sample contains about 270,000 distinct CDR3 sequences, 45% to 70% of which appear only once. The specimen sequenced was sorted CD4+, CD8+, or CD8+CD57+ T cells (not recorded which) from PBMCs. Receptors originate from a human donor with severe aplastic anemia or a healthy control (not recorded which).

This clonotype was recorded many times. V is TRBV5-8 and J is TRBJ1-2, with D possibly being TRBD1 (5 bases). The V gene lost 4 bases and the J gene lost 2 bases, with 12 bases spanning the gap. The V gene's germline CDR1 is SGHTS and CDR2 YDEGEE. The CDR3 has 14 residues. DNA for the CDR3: TGTGCCAGCAGCAGGGGCAGAACAAACTATGGCTACACCTTC. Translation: CASSRGRTNYGYTF.

This CDR3 is CASSRGTSGSRGYEQYF. CDR3 in DNA: TGCGCCAGCAGCCGGGGGACTAGCGGGAGTAGGGGCTACGAGCAGTACTTC. This chain joins TRBV5-1 and TRBJ2-7, with 14 bases lining up with TRBD2. The length of the CDR3 is 17 residues. CDR1 and CDR2 (germline): SGHRS, YFSETQ. V lost 4 bases, J lost 3 bases, and 9 bases stayed unmatched.